The T cell receptor (beta chain) under discussion was sequenced for a study of long-term antiretroviral therapy in people with HIV. Study at large: It was about a decade before the 2015 immediate-ART recommendation that the earliest samples were taken. Whole-study results and caveats: Relative to control repertoires, HIV repertoires exhibited narrower CDR3 length ranges.

With 3 bases clipped from V and 3 bases from J, the junction kept 4 bases outside the gene matches. The CDR3 extends over 14 amino acids. Germline V gene sequence: CDR1 MGHDK, CDR2 SYGVNS. This was the immunoSEQ v3.0 assay at survey level. Clones were read by immunoSEQ multiplex PCR, and TCRdb kept only the in-frame ones, dropping some. Of about 32,000 clones listed, 85% to 95% are singletons. This clone was seen once. Antigen specificity is unknown. Two or more post-ART PBMC samples, plus at least one pre-ART sample, were available for each donor. Each specimen consisted of about 0.95-11 million cryopreserved PBMC prior to extraction of DNA.

The material sequenced was unsorted PBMCs, taken 4.1 years after starting antiretroviral therapy. The chain is built from TRBV25-1 and TRBJ1-1, with 7 bases aligning to TRBD1. This sequence originates from a woman aged 45-65 years with HIV. CDR3 amino acids: CASSDSTGHTEAFF. CDR3 in DNA: TGTGCCAGCAGTGACTCGACAGGGCACACTGAAGCTTTCTTT. The variable domain in full, completed from reference TRBV25-1 and TRBJ1-1, reads EADIYQTPRYLVIGTGKKITLECSQTMGHDKMYWYQQDPGMELHLIHYSYGVNSTEKGDLSSESTVSRIRTEHFPLTLESARPSHTSQYLCASSDSTGHTEAFFGQGTRLTVV.